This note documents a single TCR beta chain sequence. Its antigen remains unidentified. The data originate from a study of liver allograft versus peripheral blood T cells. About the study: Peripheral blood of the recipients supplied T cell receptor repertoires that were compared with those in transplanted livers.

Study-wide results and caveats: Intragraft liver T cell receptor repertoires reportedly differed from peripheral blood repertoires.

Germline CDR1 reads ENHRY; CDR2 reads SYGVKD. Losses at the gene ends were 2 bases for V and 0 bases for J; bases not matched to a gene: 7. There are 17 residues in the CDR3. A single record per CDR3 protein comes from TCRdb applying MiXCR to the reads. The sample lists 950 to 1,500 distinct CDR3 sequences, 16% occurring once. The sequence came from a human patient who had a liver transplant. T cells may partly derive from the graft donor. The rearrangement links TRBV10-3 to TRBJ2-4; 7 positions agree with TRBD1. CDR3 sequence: CAISELDRSLAKNIQYF. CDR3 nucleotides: TGTGCCATCAGTGAGCTGGACAGGTCCCTAGCCAAAAACATTCAGTACTTC.